This T cell receptor beta chain stems from a study of T cell responses to AZD1222 COVID-19 vaccine. Whole-study results and caveats: The donor group comprised mostly white British people and more females; the analysis possibly underestimated clonal diversity.

The CDR3 is made up of 13 amino acids. Trimming took off 6 bases at V and 3 bases at J, with 9 bases between the two ends. The germline CDR1 and CDR2 sequences are SGHAT and FQNNGV. Sequencing was performed with immunoSEQ multiplex PCR; in TCRdb, only in-frame clones are kept and a portion is missing. The profile shows some 86,000 clones, 80% of them singletons. Notes on this clone: Its antigen is not known.

This receptor was taken from an adult in good health. The sequencing here drew on peripheral blood, taken on day 0 of AZD1222 vaccination. The gene calls are TRBV11-2 and TRBJ1-5; D not resolved. This chain's CDR3 is CASSLHTNQPQHF. The CDR3 DNA reads as TGTGCCAGCAGTTTACACACCAATCAGCCCCAGCATTTT.